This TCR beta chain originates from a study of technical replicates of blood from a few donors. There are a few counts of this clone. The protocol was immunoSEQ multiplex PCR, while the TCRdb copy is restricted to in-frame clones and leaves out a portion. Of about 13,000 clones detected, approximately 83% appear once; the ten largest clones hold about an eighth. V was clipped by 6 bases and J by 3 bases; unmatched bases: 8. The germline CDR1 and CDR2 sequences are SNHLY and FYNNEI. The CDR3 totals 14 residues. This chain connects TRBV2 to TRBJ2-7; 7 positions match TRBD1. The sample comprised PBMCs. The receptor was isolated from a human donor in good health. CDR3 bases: TGTGCCAGCAGCACTCGGGGACAGATCTACGAGCAGTACTTC. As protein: CASSTRGQIYEQYF.